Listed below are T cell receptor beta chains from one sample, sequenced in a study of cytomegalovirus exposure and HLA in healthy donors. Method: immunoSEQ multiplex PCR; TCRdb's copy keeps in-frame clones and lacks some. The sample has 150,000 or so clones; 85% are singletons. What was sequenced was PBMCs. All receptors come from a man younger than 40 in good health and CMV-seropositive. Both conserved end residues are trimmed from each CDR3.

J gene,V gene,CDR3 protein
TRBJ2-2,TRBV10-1,ASSPRTGTSGNTGELF
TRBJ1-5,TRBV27,ASSLGPNQPQH
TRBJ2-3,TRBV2,ASPLAGGPTDTQY
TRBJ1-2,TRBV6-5,ASSYSGSRLYGYT
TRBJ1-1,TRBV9,ASSVDPRPRRVTEAF
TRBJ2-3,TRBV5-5,ASATAGGTDTQY
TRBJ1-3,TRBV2,ASSDNSGNTIY
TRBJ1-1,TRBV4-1,ASSLRGNTEAF
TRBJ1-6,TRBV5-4,ASTNGGVILNSPLH
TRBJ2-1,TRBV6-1,ASSESAGGNLYNEQF
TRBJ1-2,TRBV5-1,ASSDPGQGSGYT
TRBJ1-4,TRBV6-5,ASSPASAGIRKLF
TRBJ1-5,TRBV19,ASNQGARGQPQH
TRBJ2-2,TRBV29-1,SVEGPSLSTGELF
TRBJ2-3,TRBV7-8,ASSSLAGAPPTDTQY
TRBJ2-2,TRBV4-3,ASSQGHSLNTGELF
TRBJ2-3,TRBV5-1,ASSLIPFPSLTRRADTQY
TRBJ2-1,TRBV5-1,ASSIRLAGAGNEQF
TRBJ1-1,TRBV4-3,ASSQDSQGWNTEAF
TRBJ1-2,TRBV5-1,ASGPGQGGGYT
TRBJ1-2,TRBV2,ATPSRVTPRRQEISNYGYT
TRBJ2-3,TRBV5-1,ASSFKFFLIGDTQY
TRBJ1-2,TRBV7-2,ASSLPTAGYGYT
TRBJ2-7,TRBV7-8,ASSFRQGPDEQY
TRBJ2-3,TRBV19,ASSIGTGGPWDTQY
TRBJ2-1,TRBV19,ASSPGLAGDIGLSSYNEQF
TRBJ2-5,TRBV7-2,ASSLAGAARRAQY
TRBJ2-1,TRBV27,ASSLELAGGYNEQF
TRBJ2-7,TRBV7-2,ASSWGLDYEQY
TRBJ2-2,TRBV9,ASSVGGGAGGELF
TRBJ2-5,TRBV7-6,ASSWPVLVGGQETQY
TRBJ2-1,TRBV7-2,ASSLTGGEQF
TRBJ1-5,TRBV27,ASSCQGCNQPQH
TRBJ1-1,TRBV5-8,ASSLGENTEAF
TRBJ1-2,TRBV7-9,ASSSPQGASSNYGYT
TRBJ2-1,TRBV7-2,ASTAAGYNEQF
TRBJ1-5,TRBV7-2,ASSLTAISNQPQH
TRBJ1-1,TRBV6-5,ASSGTTEAF
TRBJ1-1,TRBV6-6,ASSSRSAVTEAF
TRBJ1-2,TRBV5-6,ASSLVGLGYYGYT
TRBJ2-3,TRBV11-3,ASSSQRGGRSDTQY
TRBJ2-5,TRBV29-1,SVTGTGGSETQY
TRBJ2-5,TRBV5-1,ASRNQGGQETQY
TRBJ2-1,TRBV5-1,ASSWVGSPSYNEQF
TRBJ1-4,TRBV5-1,ASSLGPSANEKLF
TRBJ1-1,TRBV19,ASSTPQGQGHTEAF
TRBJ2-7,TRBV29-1,SVSRGSEQY